The rows below give T cell receptor beta chains drawn from one sample of a study of blood T cell repertoires in COVID-19. Measured with immunoSEQ multiplex PCR; TCRdb has only the in-frame clones, and not every one. The sample lists approximately 140,000 clones, 80% to 85% occurring once. The sample comprised PBMCs or T cells enriched from blood (not recorded which). The receptors come from a woman in her 50s who had been exposed to COVID-19. Each CDR3 is given with its conserved first and last residue. The order of the fields is V gene, J gene, D gene, clone size, CDR3 DNA, CDR3 protein. The D gene is left open where the match is weak. A row's size may be missing; if present it is once, few, many or a size class.

TRBV6-5,TRBJ1-4,.,.,TGTGCCAGCAGACCACCGGGTGCAACTAATGAAAAACTGTTTTTT,CASRPPGATNEKLFF
TRBV7-3,TRBJ2-1,TRBD1,.,TGTGCCAGCAGCGAAACAGGGGTGGAAAACAATGAGCAGTTCTTC,CASSETGVENNEQFF
TRBV10-3,TRBJ1-5,.,once,TGTGCCATCAGCACAGGGCTCAATCAGCCCCAGCATTTT,CAISTGLNQPQHF
TRBV5-1,TRBJ1-1,.,.,TGCGCCAGCAGCAGCTACAGGGATGAAGCTTTCTTT,CASSSYRDEAFF
TRBV19,TRBJ1-2,.,.,TGTGCCAGTAGCCCTTCGGGTTATGGCTACACCTTC,CASSPSGYGYTF
TRBV3-1/TRBV3-2,TRBJ2-5,TRBD2,.,TGTGCCAGCAGCCAGTCACTAGCGGGGGGTAGTCAAGAGACCCAGTACTTC,CASSQSLAGGSQETQYF
TRBV6-5,TRBJ1-2,TRBD1,.,TGTGCCAGTCGGGGGACAGGCTATGGCTACACCTTC,CASRGTGYGYTF
TRBV4-1,TRBJ2-2,TRBD1,.,TGCGCCAGCAGCCTCATAGGGACAGGGTGGACCGGGGAGCTGTTTTTT,CASSLIGTGWTGELFF
TRBV11-2,TRBJ2-5,TRBD2,.,TGTGCCAGCAGCTTTGGGGGGGTTGAGACCCAGTACTTC,CASSFGGVETQYF
TRBV7-2,TRBJ2-1,TRBD2,few,TGTGCCAGCAGCCCTGACGGGAGGGCCTACAATGAGCAGTTCTTC,CASSPDGRAYNEQFF
TRBV21-1,TRBJ2-5,.,few,TGTGCCAGCAGCCCAGGGGGCGCAAAGCGGGAGGGTAGTGGGGAGACCCAGTACTTC,CASSPGGAKREGSGETQYF
TRBV6-1,TRBJ2-7,.,few,TGTGCCAGCAGTGACGGTACCGGAGACTACGAGCAGTACTTC,CASSDGTGDYEQYF
TRBV27,TRBJ2-1,TRBD2,.,TGTGCCAGCAGCCCGGGACTAGCGGGAGAACGTCGTTACAATGAGCAGTTCTTC,CASSPGLAGERRYNEQFF
TRBV11-2,TRBJ2-7,TRBD1,.,TGTGCCAGCAGTCTAATTCCCGGCAGGGGGCGAAGCGAGCAGTACTTC,CASSLIPGRGRSEQYF
TRBV24-1,TRBJ1-2,.,.,TGTGCCGCCCATCCACGCTTGAGGCGGGACTCCTATGGCTACACCTTC,CAAHPRLRRDSYGYTF
TRBV14,TRBJ2-1,TRBD2,.,TGTGCCAGCAGCCATGGACTAGCGGGAGGAACCCCCTACAATGAGCAGTTCTTC,CASSHGLAGGTPYNEQFF
TRBV6-6,TRBJ2-1,.,.,TGTGCCAGCAGCCCCGCGGGCCCCTACAATGAGCAGTTCTTC,CASSPAGPYNEQFF
TRBV4-1,TRBJ2-6,.,many,TGCGCCAGCAGCCAAGATGAAGGGGCTGGGGCCAACGTCCTGACTTTC,CASSQDEGAGANVLTF
TRBV3-1/TRBV3-2,TRBJ1-5,.,.,TGTGCCAGCAGCCCCGGGAGGCAGGGCGAGCATCAGCCCCAGCATTTT,CASSPGRQGEHQPQHF
TRBV7-7,TRBJ2-1,TRBD2,.,TGTGCCAGCAGCTTGAGGGGACTAGCGGGAGGCTACAATGAGCAGTTCTTC,CASSLRGLAGGYNEQFF